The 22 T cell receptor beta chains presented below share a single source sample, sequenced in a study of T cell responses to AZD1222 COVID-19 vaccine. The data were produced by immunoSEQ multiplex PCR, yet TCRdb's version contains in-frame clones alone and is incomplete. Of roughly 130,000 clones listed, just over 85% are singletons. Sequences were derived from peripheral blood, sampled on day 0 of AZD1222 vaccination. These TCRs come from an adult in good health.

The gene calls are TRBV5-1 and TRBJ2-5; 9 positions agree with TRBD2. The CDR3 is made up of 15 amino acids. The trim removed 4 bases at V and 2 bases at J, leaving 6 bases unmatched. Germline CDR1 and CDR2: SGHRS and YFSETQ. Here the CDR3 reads CASSIGTSFQETQYF. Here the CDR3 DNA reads TGCGCCAGCAGCATAGGGACTAGCTTTCAAGAGACCCAGTACTTC.

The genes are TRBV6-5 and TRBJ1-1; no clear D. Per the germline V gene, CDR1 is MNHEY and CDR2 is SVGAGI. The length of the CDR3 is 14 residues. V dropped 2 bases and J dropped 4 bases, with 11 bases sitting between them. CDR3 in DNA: TGTGCCAGCAGTTACACGTGGAGGCGCACTGAAGCTTTCTTT. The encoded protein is CASSYTWRRTEAFF.

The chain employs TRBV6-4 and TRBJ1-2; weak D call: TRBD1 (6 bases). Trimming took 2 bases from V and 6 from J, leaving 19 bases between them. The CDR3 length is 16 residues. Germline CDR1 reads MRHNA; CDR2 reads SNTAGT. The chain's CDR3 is CASSDGDTGLADGYTF. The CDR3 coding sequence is TGTGCCAGCAGTGACGGAGATACAGGGTTAGCGGATGGCTACACCTTC.

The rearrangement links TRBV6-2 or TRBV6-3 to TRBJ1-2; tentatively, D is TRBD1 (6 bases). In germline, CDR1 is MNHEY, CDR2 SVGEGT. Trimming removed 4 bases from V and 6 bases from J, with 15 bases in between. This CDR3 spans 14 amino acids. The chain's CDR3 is CASSFIQGEDGYTF. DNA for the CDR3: TGTGCCAGCAGTTTTATACAGGGAGAAGATGGCTACACCTTC.

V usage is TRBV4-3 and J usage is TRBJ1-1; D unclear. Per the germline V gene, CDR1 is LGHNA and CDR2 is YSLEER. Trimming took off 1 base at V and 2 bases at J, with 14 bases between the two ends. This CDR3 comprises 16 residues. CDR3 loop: CASSQVRFGENTEAFF. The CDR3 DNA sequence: TGCGCCAGCAGCCAAGTAAGGTTTGGGGAAAACACTGAAGCTTTCTTT.

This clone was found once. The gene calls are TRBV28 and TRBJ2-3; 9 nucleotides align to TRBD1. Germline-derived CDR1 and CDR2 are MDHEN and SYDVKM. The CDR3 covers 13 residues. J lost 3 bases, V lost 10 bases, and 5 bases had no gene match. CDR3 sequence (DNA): TGTGCCACGTCGGGACAGGGAACAGATACGCAGTATTTT. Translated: CATSGQGTDTQYF. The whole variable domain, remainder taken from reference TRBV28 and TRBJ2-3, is DVKVTQSSRYLVKRTGEKVFLECVQDMDHENMFWYRQDPGLGLRLIYFSYDVKMKEKGDIPEGYSVSREKKERFSLILESASTNQTSMYLCATSGQGTDTQYFGPGTRLTVL.

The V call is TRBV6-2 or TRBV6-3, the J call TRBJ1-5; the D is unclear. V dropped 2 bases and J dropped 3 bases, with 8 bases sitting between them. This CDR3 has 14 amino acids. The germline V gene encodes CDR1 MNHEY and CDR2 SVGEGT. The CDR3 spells CASSYVGFNQPQHF. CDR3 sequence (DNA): TGTGCCAGCAGTTACGTGGGTTTCAATCAGCCCCAGCATTTT.

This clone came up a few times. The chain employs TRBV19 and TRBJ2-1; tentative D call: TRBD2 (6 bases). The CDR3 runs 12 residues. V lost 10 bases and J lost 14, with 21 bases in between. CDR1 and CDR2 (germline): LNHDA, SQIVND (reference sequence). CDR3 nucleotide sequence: TGTGCCACCTCCCCCGGAGGGGAAAATAAGTTCTTC. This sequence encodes CATSPGGENKFF.

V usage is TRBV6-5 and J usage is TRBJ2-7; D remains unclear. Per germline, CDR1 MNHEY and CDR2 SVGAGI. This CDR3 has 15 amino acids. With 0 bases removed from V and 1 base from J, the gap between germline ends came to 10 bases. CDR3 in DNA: TGTGCCAGCAGTTACTCGAATCTTGGTTCCTACGAGCAGTACTTC. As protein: CASSYSNLGSYEQYF.

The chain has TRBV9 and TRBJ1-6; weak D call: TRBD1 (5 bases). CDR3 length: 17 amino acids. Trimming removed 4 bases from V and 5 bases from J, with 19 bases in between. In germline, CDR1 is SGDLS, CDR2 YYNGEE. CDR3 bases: TGTGCCAGCAGCTCGGGACCCCCGGAGGTGGATAATTCACCCCTCCACTTT. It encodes CASSSGPPEVDNSPLHF.

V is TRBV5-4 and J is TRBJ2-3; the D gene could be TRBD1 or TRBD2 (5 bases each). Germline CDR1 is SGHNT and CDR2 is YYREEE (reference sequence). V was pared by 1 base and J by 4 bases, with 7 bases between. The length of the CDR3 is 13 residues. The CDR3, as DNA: TGTGCCAGCAGCTTGCAGGGAGCAGATACGCAGTATTTT. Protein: CASSLQGADTQYF.

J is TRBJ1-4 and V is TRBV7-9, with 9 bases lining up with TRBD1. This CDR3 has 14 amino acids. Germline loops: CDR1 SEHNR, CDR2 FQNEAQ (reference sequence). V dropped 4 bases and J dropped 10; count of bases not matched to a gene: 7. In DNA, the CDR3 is TGTGCCAGCAGCTCACGGACAGGGGAGGGAAAACTGTTTTTT. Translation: CASSSRTGEGKLFF. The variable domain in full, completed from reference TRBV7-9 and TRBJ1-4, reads DTGVSQNPRHKITKRGQNVTFRCDPISEHNRLYWYRQTLGQGPEFLTYFQNEAQLEKSRLLSDRFSAERPKGSFSTLEIQRTEQGDSAMYLCASSSRTGEGKLFFGSGTQLSVL.

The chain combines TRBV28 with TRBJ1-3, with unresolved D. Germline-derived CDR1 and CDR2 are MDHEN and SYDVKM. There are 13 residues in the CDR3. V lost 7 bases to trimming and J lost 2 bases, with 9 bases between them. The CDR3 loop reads CASKPSPGNTIYF. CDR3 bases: TGTGCCAGCAAACCTTCGCCTGGAAACACCATATATTTT.

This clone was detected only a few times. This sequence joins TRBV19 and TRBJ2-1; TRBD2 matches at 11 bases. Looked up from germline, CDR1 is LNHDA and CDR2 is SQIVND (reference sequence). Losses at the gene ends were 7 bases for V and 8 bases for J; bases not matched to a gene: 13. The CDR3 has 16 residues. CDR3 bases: TGTGCCAGTACCAATAAGGGGACTAGCGGCTTCGATGAGCAGTTCTTC. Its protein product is CASTNKGTSGFDEQFF.

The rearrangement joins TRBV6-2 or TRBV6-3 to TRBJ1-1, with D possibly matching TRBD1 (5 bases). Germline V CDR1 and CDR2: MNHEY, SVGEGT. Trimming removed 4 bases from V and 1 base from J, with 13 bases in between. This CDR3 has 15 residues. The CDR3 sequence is CASSSHKGANTEAFF. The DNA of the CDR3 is TGTGCCAGCAGTTCTCATAAAGGGGCGAACACTGAAGCTTTCTTT.

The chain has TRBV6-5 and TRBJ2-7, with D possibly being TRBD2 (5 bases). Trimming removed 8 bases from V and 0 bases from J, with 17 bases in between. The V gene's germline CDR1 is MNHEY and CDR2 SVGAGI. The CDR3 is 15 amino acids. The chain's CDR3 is CASDSDVFSSYEQYF. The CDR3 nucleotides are TGTGCCAGCGATAGCGACGTATTTAGCTCCTACGAGCAGTACTTC.

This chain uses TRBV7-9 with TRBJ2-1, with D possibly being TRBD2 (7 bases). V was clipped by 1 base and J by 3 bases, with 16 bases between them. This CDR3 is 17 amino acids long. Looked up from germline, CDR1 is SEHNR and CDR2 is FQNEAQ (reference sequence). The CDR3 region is CASSLGRGGGLYNEQFF. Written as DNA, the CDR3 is TGTGCCAGCAGCTTAGGTAGAGGGGGAGGGCTCTACAATGAGCAGTTCTTC.

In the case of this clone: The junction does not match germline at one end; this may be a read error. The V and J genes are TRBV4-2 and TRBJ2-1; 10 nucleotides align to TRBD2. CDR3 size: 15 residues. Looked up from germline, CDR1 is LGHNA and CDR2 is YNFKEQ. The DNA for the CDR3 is TGTGCCAGCAGTCAAGCGGGGGGGCCGGGCAATGAGCAGTTCTTC. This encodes CASSQAGGPGNEQFF.

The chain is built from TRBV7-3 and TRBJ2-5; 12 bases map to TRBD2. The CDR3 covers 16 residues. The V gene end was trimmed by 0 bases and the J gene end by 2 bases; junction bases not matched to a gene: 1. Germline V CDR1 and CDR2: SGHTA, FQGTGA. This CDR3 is CASSLTGLAGQETQYF. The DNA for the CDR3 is TGTGCCAGCAGCTTAACTGGACTAGCGGGGCAAGAGACCCAGTACTTC. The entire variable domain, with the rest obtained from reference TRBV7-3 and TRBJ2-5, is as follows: GAGVSQTPSNKVTEKGKYVELRCDPISGHTALYWYRQSLGQGPEFLIYFQGTGAADDSGLPNDRFFAVRPEGSVSTLKIQRTERGDSAVYLCASSLTGLAGQETQYFGPGTRLLVL.

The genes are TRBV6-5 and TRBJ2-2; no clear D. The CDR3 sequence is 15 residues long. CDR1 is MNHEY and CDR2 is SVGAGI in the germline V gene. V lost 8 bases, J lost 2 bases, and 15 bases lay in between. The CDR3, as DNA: TGTGCCAGCTCTTCCCCAGCTTTTAACACCGGGGAGCTGTTTTTT. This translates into CASSSPAFNTGELFF.

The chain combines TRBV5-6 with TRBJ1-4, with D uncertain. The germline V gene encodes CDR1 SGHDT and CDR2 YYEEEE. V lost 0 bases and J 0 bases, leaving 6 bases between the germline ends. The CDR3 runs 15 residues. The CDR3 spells CASSLVTATNEKLFF. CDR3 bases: TGTGCCAGCAGCTTGGTTACAGCAACTAATGAAAAACTGTTTTTT.

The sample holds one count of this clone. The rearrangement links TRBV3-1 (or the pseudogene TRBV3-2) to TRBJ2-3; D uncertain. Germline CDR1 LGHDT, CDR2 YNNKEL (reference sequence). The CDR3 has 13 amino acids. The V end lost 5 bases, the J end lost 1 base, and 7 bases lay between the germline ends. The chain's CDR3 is CASSWVRTDTQYF. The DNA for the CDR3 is TGTGCCAGCAGCTGGGTCCGCACAGATACGCAGTATTTT.